This entry describes one T cell receptor beta chain. What it binds is not known. This may stem from a read error, because a much larger clone lies one nucleotide away. TCRdb fed the multiplex PCR reads into MiXCR, producing one record per CDR3 protein. Of about 230,000 distinct CDR3 sequences in the sample, approximately 30% were seen once. The sample originates from a study of breast tumors, draining lymph nodes, adjacent tissues. Study-level results: The lymph node origin of tumor T cells was framed as consistent with a hypothesis, not demonstrated.

Samples came from axillary lymph nodes draining the breast cancer. Sequences were obtained from axillary lymph node tissue. This TCR came from a female donor with breast cancer. Some clones in this sample may be carry-over from other donors' samples.

The CDR3 bases are TGTGCCAGCAGTCACTCAGACGGAAGAAATGAAAAACTGTTTTTT. Its protein is CASSHSDGRNEKLFF. J is TRBJ1-4 and V is TRBV6-5; no definite D call. The CDR3 spans 15 residues. In germline, CDR1 is MNHEY, CDR2 SVGAGI.